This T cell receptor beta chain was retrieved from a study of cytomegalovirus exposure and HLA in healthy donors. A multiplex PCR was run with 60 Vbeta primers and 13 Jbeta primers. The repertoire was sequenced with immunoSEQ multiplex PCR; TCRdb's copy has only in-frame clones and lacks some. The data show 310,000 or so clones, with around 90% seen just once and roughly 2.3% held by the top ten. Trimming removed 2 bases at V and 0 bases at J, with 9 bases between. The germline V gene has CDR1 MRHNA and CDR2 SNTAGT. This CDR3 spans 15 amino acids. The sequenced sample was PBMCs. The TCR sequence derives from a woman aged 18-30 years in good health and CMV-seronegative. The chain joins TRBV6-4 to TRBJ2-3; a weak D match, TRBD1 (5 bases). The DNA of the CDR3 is TGTGCCAGCAGTGACGGGGCTACTAGCACAGATACGCAGTATTTT. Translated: CASSDGATSTDTQYF.